This T cell receptor (beta chain) was sequenced in a study of T cell repertoires in cytomegalovirus infection (dated by TCRdb to between 2018 and 2021). General notes on the study: Alongside well-studied HLA-B-restricted epitopes, the peptide stimulations were aimed at recently identified HLA-C-restricted CMV epitopes, whose presentation resists viral immunomodulation. Donor HLA type was relevant to the analysis, as public TCR beta signatures indicated carriage of CMV infection together with the matching HLA type. Here is what the overall study found, with its caveats: Cumulative frequency of public TCR beta family members discriminated carriers of CMV infection plus the relevant HLA type in this cohort and an independent 352-donor cohort. The ex vivo response was dominated by HLA-C-restricted CMV-specific TCR beta clonotypes, which also provided the single most frequent clonotype in two of eight donors.

With respect to this clonotype: It has no known antigen specificity. Per-base qualities were not stored, and no clone one base away is much larger.

The reads were generated on an Illumina HiSeq 1500. TCRdb itself trimmed the public reads at Q25 with fastp, ran MiXCR and retained productive beta chains. Entries that share a CDR3 protein sequence are merged under the most common genes and DNA. The sample includes over 40,000 distinct CDR3 sequences, with roughly 19% observed a single time. The ten largest clones capture approximately 55% of the sample. For this chain, trimming is 3 bases at the V end and 3 bases at the J end, and the number of junction bases without a gene match is 3. Reading the germline V gene (reference sequence) gives CDR1 DFQATT and CDR2 SNEGSKA. The CDR3 contains 15 residues, cysteine and phenylalanine counted. The sequence is cut down to CDR3 DNA, 45 bases in frame from base 1. The sample's treatment or condition, from its label and the paper: in vitro stimulation with specific CMV peptide epitopes to enrich CMV-specific T cells.

This sequence uses TRBV20-1 and TRBJ2-1; 12 central nucleotides agree with TRBD1. The sequences come from CD8+ T cells from cultured PBMCs, collected from culture after CMV antigen stimulation. This TCR derives from a human donor in good health (CMV status not recorded). Some clones in this sample may be carry-over from other donors' samples. The DNA sequence follows: TGCAGTGCTAGGGGGACAGGGGGCCGCTACAATGAGCAGTTCTTC. Translation gives CSARGTGGRYNEQFF.